Below are 17 T cell receptor beta chains sequenced from a single sample in a study of identical twins. TCRdb used MiXCR to reprocess the 5' RACE reads, holding one entry per CDR3 protein. This sample has around 480,000 distinct CDR3 sequences, with more than 13% found just once. The data were also submitted as part of a second study, on yellow fever vaccine responses in identical twins.

The sequenced material came from CD4+ T cells sorted from blood. These receptors originate from a young woman in good health.

The J gene is TRBJ1-1, the V gene TRBV5-6; 7 positions agree with TRBD1. The V gene's germline CDR1 is SGHDT and CDR2 YYEEEE. The CDR3 totals 15 residues. Losses at the gene ends were 4 bases for V and 5 bases for J; bases not matched to a gene: 11. CDR3 sequence reads: CASSGWRGRGTEAFF. The CDR3 nucleotides are TGTGCCAGCAGCGGATGGAGGGGGCGCGGGACTGAAGCTTTCTTT.

This chain links TRBV7-2 with TRBJ2-2; no firm D call. V shed 1 base and J shed 4 bases, with 4 bases lying between them. This CDR3 is built from 13 residues. The germline gives CDR1 SGHTA, CDR2 FQGNSA. Here the CDR3 DNA reads TGTGCCAGCAGCTTAGGCCGCACCGGGGAGCTGTTTTTT. Translated: CASSLGRTGELFF.

This clonotype has a handful of counts. The rearrangement links TRBV5-1 to TRBJ2-7; TRBD1 matches 10 bases. Germline V gene sequence: CDR1 SGHRS, CDR2 YFSETQ. The CDR3 sequence is 16 residues long. Trimming took 5 bases from V and 4 from J; bases not matched to a gene: 12. CDR3 amino acids: CASRPNTGTGAYEQYF. The CDR3 DNA is TGCGCCAGCAGACCCAATACCGGGACAGGGGCTTACGAGCAGTACTTC.

The V gene is TRBV7-2, the J gene TRBJ2-5; possible D gene TRBD2, 5 bases. The CDR3 covers 14 residues. Germline lookup yields CDR1 SGHTA and CDR2 FQGNSA. V lost 5 bases and J 3 bases, leaving 13 bases between the germline ends. CDR3 bases: TGTGCCAGCAGCGCTGGCGGGCCAGAAGAGACCCAGTACTTC. Its protein is CASSAGGPEETQYF. The complete variable domain, with remaining parts taken from reference TRBV7-2 and TRBJ2-5, reads GAGVSQSPSNKVTEKGKDVELRCDPISGHTALYWYRQSLGQGLEFLIYFQGNSAPDKSGLPSDRFSAERTGGSVSTLTIQRTQQEDSAVYLCASSAGGPEETQYFGPGTRLLVL.

In its sample, this clonotype was seen many times. The chain carries TRBV4-3 and TRBJ2-2; D remains ambiguous. The V end lost 2 bases, the J end lost 6 bases, and 7 bases lay between the germline ends. Per germline, CDR1 LGHNA and CDR2 YSLEER. This CDR3 is 13 amino acids long. Here the CDR3 reads CASSQFESGELFF. The CDR3 coding sequence is TGCGCCAGCAGCCAATTCGAATCCGGGGAGCTGTTTTTT.

There are a few counts of this clonotype. The chain uses TRBV4-2 and TRBJ1-4; D unresolved. V lost 1 base and J lost 3, with 6 bases in between. CDR1 and CDR2 (germline): LGHNA, YNFKEQ. The CDR3 loop spans 14 amino acids. The CDR3 nucleotides read TGTGCCAGCAGCCAAGGGGTTGCTAATGAAAAACTGTTTTTT. As protein: CASSQGVANEKLFF.

This chain uses TRBV24-1 with TRBJ2-1; TRBD1 might be the D (6 bases). V was cut by 6 bases and J by 7 bases, with 21 bases left in between. Germline values: CDR1 KGHDR, CDR2 SFDVKD. The length of the CDR3 is 16 residues. CDR3: CATSSNRVSQGNEQFF. For the CDR3, the DNA is TGTGCCACCAGTTCGAACCGAGTATCGCAGGGGAATGAGCAGTTCTTC.

The genes are TRBV4-2 and TRBJ2-7; 12 nucleotides match TRBD2. The CDR3 is 16 amino acids. The V gene's germline CDR1 is LGHNA and CDR2 YNFKEQ. Trimming removed 0 bases from V and 2 bases from J; junction bases left unmatched: 2. CDR3 region: CASSQDGTSGPYEQYF. Here the CDR3 DNA reads TGTGCCAGCAGCCAAGACGGGACTAGCGGGCCCTACGAGCAGTACTTC.

The rearrangement uses TRBV9 and TRBJ2-1; D not resolved. Per germline, CDR1 SGDLS and CDR2 YYNGEE. The CDR3 consists of 14 residues. The V and J ends lost 7 bases and 0 bases respectively, with 11 bases between them. The CDR3 DNA is TGTGCCAGCTCATGGACGGACTCCTACAATGAGCAGTTCTTC. Residues: CASSWTDSYNEQFF.

The rearrangement uses TRBV6-6 and TRBJ2-1, with 12 bases matching TRBD2. Germline V gene lookup returns CDR1 MNHNY and CDR2 SVGAGI (reference sequence). V was clipped by 7 bases and J by 10 bases; unmatched bases: 5. The CDR3 spans 13 residues. The CDR3 DNA follows: TGTGCCAGCAAGTCTAGCGGGGGGGTGGAGCAGTTCTTC. Translation: CASKSSGGVEQFF.

This clonotype has just a few counts. This sequence joins TRBV19 and TRBJ2-1, with D perhaps matching TRBD1 or TRBD2 (5 bases each). CDR3 length: 14 residues. The germline V and J ends were trimmed by 5 bases and 5 bases, with 13 bases remaining between them. Germline CDR1 reads LNHDA; CDR2 reads SQIVND (reference sequence). CDR3 bases: TGTGCCAGTAGTCATACCGGGGCCAACAATGAGCAGTTCTTC. Amino acids: CASSHTGANNEQFF.

This clonotype was seen repeatedly, ten times or more. DNA of the CDR3: TGCAGCGTTGAAGGCCGACTAGGGACGAATGAGCAGTTCTTC. It translates to CSVEGRLGTNEQFF. This chain uses TRBV29-1 with TRBJ2-1, with a tentative D call TRBD2 (6 bases). CDR3 length: 14 amino acids. V dropped 1 base and J dropped 7 bases, with 14 bases sitting between them. CDR1 SQVTM and CDR2 ANQGSEA come from the germline V gene.

This clonotype was detected only a few times. The V gene is TRBV30, the J gene TRBJ2-1, with 11 bases matching TRBD2. The J segment lost 9 bases and the V segment lost 4 bases, leaving 5 bases of the junction unmatched. Per germline, CDR1 GTSNPN and CDR2 SVGIG (reference sequence). This CDR3 region has 13 residues. CDR3 protein: CAWNRLAGTEQFF. CDR3 DNA sequence: TGTGCCTGGAATAGACTAGCGGGAACTGAGCAGTTCTTC.

This clonotype was seen more than once but under ten times. The V call is TRBV20-1, the J call TRBJ2-2; perhaps TRBD2 as D (5 bases). V lost 5 bases and J lost 0, with 10 bases in between. CDR1 is DFQATT and CDR2 is SNEGSKA in the germline V gene (reference sequence). CDR3 length: 14 residues. Here the CDR3 DNA reads TGCAGTGCTCGGTCGGGGACGAACACCGGGGAGCTGTTTTTT. Translation gives CSARSGTNTGELFF.

This clonotype was found many times. J is TRBJ2-1 and V is TRBV5-1; D is uncertain. V was shortened by 4 bases and J by 2 bases, with 13 bases between the two germline ends. The CDR3 extends over 15 amino acids. Germline loops: CDR1 SGHRS, CDR2 YFSETQ. The CDR3 region is CASSPEHPAYNEQFF. For the CDR3, the DNA is TGCGCCAGCAGCCCCGAGCATCCTGCCTACAATGAGCAGTTCTTC.

Notes on this clonotype: One end of the junction is discordant with germline, which a read error may explain. This rearrangement joins TRBV20-1 to TRBJ2-5, with D possibly being TRBD1 or TRBD2 (5 bases each). The CDR3 contains 13 residues. The germline CDR1 and CDR2 sequences are DFQATT and SNEGSKA (reference sequence). CDR3 DNA: TGCAGTGCGAGAGGGACCAACCAAGAGACCCAGTACTTC. It specifies CSARGTNQETQYF.

The CDR3 DNA reads TGTGCCAGCAGCGGAACCGGGACAGGGACCTCCTACGAGCAGTACTTC. Translation gives CASSGTGTGTSYEQYF. The V call is TRBV9, the J call TRBJ2-7; TRBD1 aligns across 9 bases. This CDR3 spans 16 amino acids. CDR1 and CDR2 (germline): SGDLS, YYNGEE. J gave up 0 bases and V 3 bases, and 7 bases lay outside the gene matches.